The 12 T cell receptor beta chains below come from one sample, sequenced in a study of CD8 T cells in Susac syndrome. It was with random hexamers that about 0.45 to 1 ug RNA was reverse transcribed. TCRdb called the immunoSEQ multiplex PCR reads again in MiXCR, with one record for every CDR3 protein. The sample yields over 95,000 distinct CDR3 sequences, about 90% seen once. The sequencing sample was made of CD4+ T cells from PBMCs. These receptors came from a human donor in good health.

This clonotype was recorded only once. The chain employs TRBV20-1 and TRBJ2-7; 13 bases fit TRBD2. This CDR3 region has 15 residues. CDR1 and CDR2 (germline): DFQATT, SNEGSKA (reference sequence). V shed 6 bases and J 3 bases; nucleotides not matched to a gene: 8. The CDR3 spells CSAGGGLAGVYEQYF. The CDR3 DNA reads as TGCAGTGCAGGAGGAGGACTAGCGGGAGTCTACGAGCAGTACTTC.

The V call is TRBV7-2, the J call TRBJ2-7, with TRBD2 identical over 9 bases. This CDR3 is 14 amino acids long. V lost 3 bases, J lost 5 bases, and 5 bases stayed unmatched. Germline CDR1 SGHTA, CDR2 FQGNSA. The CDR3 nucleotides read TGTGCCAGCAGCTTTAGCGGGAGAGTCGACGAGCAGTACTTC. Its translation: CASSFSGRVDEQYF.

The chain links TRBV7-9 to TRBJ2-7; 7 bases match TRBD1. Unmatched junction bases numbered 9, after V lost 6 bases and J lost 4 bases. This CDR3 is built from 14 residues. Looked up from germline, CDR1 is SEHNR and CDR2 is FQNEAQ (reference sequence). CDR3 region: CASSLGTAYYEQYF. In nucleotides, the CDR3 is TGTGCCAGCAGTTTGGGGACAGCTTATTACGAGCAGTACTTC.

This chain joins TRBV6-1 and TRBJ2-7; D may be TRBD1 or TRBD2 (5 bases each). V was pared by 3 bases and J by 3 bases, with 15 bases between. Germline CDR1 and CDR2: MNHNS and SASEGT. There are 15 residues in the CDR3. The chain's CDR3 is CASSEDLGPLYEQYF. The CDR3 DNA follows: TGTGCCAGCAGTGAGGATTTGGGACCCCTCTACGAGCAGTACTTC.

The chain combines TRBV10-3 with TRBJ2-7; possibly TRBD2 for D (6 bases). The CDR3 has 14 residues. The V gene lost 3 bases and the J gene lost 0 bases, with 9 bases spanning the gap. Germline V CDR1 and CDR2: ENHRY, SYGVKD. The CDR3 nucleotides are TGTGCCATCAGTGATCTGGGGGGCTCCTACGAGCAGTACTTC. It yields the protein CAISDLGGSYEQYF.

This clonotype has a single count. This sequence joins TRBV7-2 and TRBJ1-1, with a weak D call TRBD1 (5 bases). The CDR3 length is 16 residues. Germline CDR1 reads SGHTA; CDR2 reads FQGNSA. V was cut by 0 bases and J by 9 bases, with 20 bases left in between. CDR3 protein: CASSLAKGGVEGKAFF. The CDR3 DNA sequence: TGTGCCAGCAGCTTAGCGAAGGGCGGGGTTGAGGGGAAAGCTTTCTTT.

V is TRBV7-2 and J is TRBJ1-2; no reliable D call. The V gene lost 5 bases and the J gene lost 5 bases, with 12 bases spanning the gap. The CDR3 totals 13 residues. Germline V lookup: CDR1 SGHTA, CDR2 FQGNSA. The CDR3: CASSPASEYGYTF. CDR3 coding DNA: TGTGCCAGCAGCCCCGCGTCGGAATATGGCTACACCTTC. The full variable domain, rest sourced from reference TRBV7-2 and TRBJ1-2, is GAGVSQSPSNKVTEKGKDVELRCDPISGHTALYWYRQSLGQGLEFLIYFQGNSAPDKSGLPSDRFSAERTGGSVSTLTIQRTQQEDSAVYLCASSPASEYGYTFGSGTRLTVV.

CDR3 region: CASSSRGLGTGELFF. The CDR3 DNA reads as TGTGCCAGCAGTTCCAGGGGCCTTGGTACCGGGGAGCTGTTTTTT. V usage is TRBV6-6 and J usage is TRBJ2-2, with a tentative D call TRBD1 (6 bases). Germline V gene sequence: CDR1 MNHNY, CDR2 SVGAGI (reference sequence). V lost 4 bases to trimming and J lost 5 bases, with 14 bases between them. This CDR3 is built from 15 residues.

V gene TRBV7-9 combines with J gene TRBJ2-3; 9 positions match TRBD2. CDR3 length: 16 residues. CDR1 and CDR2 (germline): SEHNR, FQNEAQ (reference sequence). After removal of 2 bases from V and 4 bases from J, the junction contained 7 bases not matched to a gene. The CDR3 here is CASSLSSGRFADTQYF. DNA for the CDR3: TGTGCCAGCAGCTTATCAAGCGGGAGGTTCGCAGATACGCAGTATTTT.

The chain joins TRBV11-2 to TRBJ1-1, with D unclear. There are 16 residues in the CDR3. Between the trimmed V and J ends, which lost 5 bases and 4 bases, there was a span of 20 bases. The germline gives CDR1 SGHAT, CDR2 FQNNGV. The CDR3 loop is CASSVARGRFVTEAFF. The CDR3 DNA reads as TGTGCCAGCAGCGTAGCTAGAGGACGGTTTGTCACTGAAGCTTTCTTT.

This clonotype was counted a single time. This chain uses TRBV2 with TRBJ1-2; D call uncertain. CDR3 size: 13 residues. The ends were cut back, 7 bases at V and 3 bases at J, with 12 bases in the middle. Germline V CDR1 and CDR2: SNHLY, FYNNEI. In DNA, the CDR3 is TGTGCCAGCAAGGCCTCGGAACACTATGGCTACACCTTC. Translating gives CASKASEHYGYTF.

This clonotype has just one count. The chain is built from TRBV2 and TRBJ2-1; no reliable D call. Trimming took off 10 bases at V and 9 bases at J, with 10 bases between the two ends. Germline CDR1 SNHLY, CDR2 FYNNEI. The CDR3 spans 10 residues. The CDR3 DNA follows: TGTGCCACTTCCGTGGTTGAGCAGTTCTTC. It specifies CATSVVEQFF.